This TCR beta chain derives from a study of T-cell memory formation after mild COVID-19. The overall study: The study found TCR clusters largely donor specific.

Each CDR3 protein gets one entry after TCRdb re-called the 5' RACE reads with MiXCR. The data contain under 350,000 distinct CDR3 sequences, 15% to 20% of them singletons. This clonotype was seen a handful of times. Its antigen remains unknown. Germline V gene lookup returns CDR1 SGHRS and CDR2 YFSETQ. CDR3 length equals 13 residues. V shed 4 bases and J shed 5 bases, with 12 bases lying between them. Study results and caveats: Second-wave clones with a day 37 peak had unconfirmed SARS-CoV-2 specificity.

Sequenced material: PBMCs or a T cell subset sorted from them (not recorded which). The sequence was collected from a man aged 18-30 years who had mild COVID-19 (a few samples of this study predate the infection). Cell type and time point are not known. The rearrangement joins TRBV5-1 to TRBJ2-5; either TRBD1 or TRBD2 may supply D (5 bases each). CDR3 residues: CASSPGAWETQYF. The CDR3 nucleotides are TGCGCCAGCAGCCCCGGGGCTTGGGAGACCCAGTACTTC.